This T cell receptor beta chain came from a study of somatic mutations in cytotoxic T cells in rheumatoid arthritis. General study findings and limits: Statistically, CD8+ T-cell clonality was not significantly distinct between individuals with rheumatoid arthritis and age-matched healthy controls.

This table comes from immunoSEQ multiplex PCR, and its TCRdb copy is limited to in-frame clones, with some not included. The table includes 19,000 or so clones, about 80% detected once. Of note for this clone: The antigen remains unidentified.

CDR1 is MGHRA and CDR2 is YSYEKL in the germline V gene. The J segment lost 2 bases and the V segment lost 3 bases, leaving 9 bases of the junction unmatched. The CDR3 is 18 residues long. Positive selection using magnetic beads isolated the CD4+ and CD8+ cells (purity was checked by flow cytometry). Sequencing input: CD8+ T cells sorted from blood. V and J are TRBV4-1 and TRBJ2-1; the match to TRBD1 covers 11 bases. This clonotype originated in a man between 18 and 29 years old with rheumatoid arthritis. The CDR3 protein is CASSHRLPGQGAYNEQFF. The DNA of the CDR3 is TGCGCCAGCAGCCATCGTTTGCCGGGACAGGGGGCCTACAATGAGCAGTTCTTC.